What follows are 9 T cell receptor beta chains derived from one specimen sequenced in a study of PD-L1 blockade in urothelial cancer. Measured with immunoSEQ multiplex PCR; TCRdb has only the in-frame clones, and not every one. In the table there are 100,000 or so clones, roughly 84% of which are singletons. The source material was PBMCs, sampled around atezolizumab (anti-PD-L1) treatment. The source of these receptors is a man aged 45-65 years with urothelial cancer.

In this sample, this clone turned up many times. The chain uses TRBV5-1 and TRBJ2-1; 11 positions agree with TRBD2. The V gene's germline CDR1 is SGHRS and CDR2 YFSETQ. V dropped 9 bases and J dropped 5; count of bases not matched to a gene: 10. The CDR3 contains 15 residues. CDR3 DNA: TGCGCCACCCAAGCCGTAGCGGGAGGGAACAATGAGCAGTTCTTC. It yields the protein CATQAVAGGNNEQFF. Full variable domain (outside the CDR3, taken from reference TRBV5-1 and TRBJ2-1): KAGVTQTPRYLIKTRGQQVTLSCSPISGHRSVSWYQQTPGQGLQFLFEYFSETQRNKGNFPGRFSGRQFSNSRSEMNVSTLELGDSALYLCATQAVAGGNNEQFFGPGTRLTVL.

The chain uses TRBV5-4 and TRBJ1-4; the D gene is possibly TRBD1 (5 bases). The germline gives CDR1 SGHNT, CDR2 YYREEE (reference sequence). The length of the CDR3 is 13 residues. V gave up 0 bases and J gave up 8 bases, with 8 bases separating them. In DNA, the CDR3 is TGTGCCAGCAGCTTGGCCGGGGGGGAAAAACTGTTTTTT. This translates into CASSLAGGEKLFF.

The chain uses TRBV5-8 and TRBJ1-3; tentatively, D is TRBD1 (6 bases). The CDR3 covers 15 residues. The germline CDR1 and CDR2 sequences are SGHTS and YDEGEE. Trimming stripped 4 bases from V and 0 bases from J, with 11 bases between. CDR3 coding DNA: TGTGCCAGCAGCAGTACAGGGATCTCTGGAAACACCATATATTTT. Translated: CASSSTGISGNTIYF.

DNA for the CDR3: TGTGCCAGCAGTTTATGGGCTGACTACAATGAGCAGTTCTTC. Protein: CASSLWADYNEQFF. V usage is TRBV28 and J usage is TRBJ2-1, with D hard to call. Germline V CDR1 and CDR2: MDHEN, SYDVKM. CDR3 length: 14 residues. The V end was cut by 0 bases, the J end by 3 bases, with 6 bases between. The complete variable domain, with remaining parts taken from reference TRBV28 and TRBJ2-1, reads DVKVTQSSRYLVKRTGEKVFLECVQDMDHENMFWYRQDPGLGLRLIYFSYDVKMKEKGDIPEGYSVSREKKERFSLILESASTNQTSMYLCASSLWADYNEQFFGPGTRLTVL.

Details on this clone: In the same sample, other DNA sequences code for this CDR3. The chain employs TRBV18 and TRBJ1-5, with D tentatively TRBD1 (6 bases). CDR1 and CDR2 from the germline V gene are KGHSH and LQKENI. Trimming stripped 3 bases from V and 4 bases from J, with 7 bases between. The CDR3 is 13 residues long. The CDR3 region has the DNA TGTGCCAGCTCACCGGACAGAAATCAGCCCCAGCATTTT. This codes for CASSPDRNQPQHF.

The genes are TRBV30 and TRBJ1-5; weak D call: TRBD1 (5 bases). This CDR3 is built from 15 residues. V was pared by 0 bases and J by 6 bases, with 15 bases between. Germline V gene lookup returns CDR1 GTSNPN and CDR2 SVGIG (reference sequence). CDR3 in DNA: TGTGCCTGGAGTGTACTGACGGGGGACGGTCAGCCCCAGCATTTT. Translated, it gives CAWSVLTGDGQPQHF.

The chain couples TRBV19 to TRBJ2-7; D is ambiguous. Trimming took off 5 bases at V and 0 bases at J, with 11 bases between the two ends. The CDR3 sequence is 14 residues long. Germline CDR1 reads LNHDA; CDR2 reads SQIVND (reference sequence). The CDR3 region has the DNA TGTGCCAGTAGTTCCTCGACTGTCTCCTACGAGCAGTACTTC. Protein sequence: CASSSSTVSYEQYF.

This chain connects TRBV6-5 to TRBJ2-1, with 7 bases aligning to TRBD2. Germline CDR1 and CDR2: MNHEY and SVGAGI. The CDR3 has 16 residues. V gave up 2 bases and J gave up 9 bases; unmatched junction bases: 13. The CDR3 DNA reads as TGTGCCAGCAGTTACACGCCGGGACTAAGTCAGAGTGAGCAGTTCTTC. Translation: CASSYTPGLSQSEQFF.

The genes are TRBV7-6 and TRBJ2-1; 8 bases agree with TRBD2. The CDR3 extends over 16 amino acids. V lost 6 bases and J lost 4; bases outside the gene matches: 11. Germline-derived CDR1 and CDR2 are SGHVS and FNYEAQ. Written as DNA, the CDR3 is TGTGCCAGCAGGGGAGGAAGCGGGAGAGGGTACAATGAGCAGTTCTTC. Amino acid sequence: CASRGGSGRGYNEQFF.